This T cell receptor (beta chain) was captured by sequencing in a study of tumor and adjacent non-tumor tissue in lung cancer. As for the study in general: There were about twelve adenocarcinoma, a couple of squamous cell carcinoma and 1 small cell lung cancer cases. Regarding the study as a whole: TCR diversity was significantly greater in tumor than normal lung tissue.

The library came from three nested PCR rounds adapted from ARM-PCR protocols. TCRdb redid the calling of the multiplex PCR reads with MiXCR, one entry per CDR3 protein. The sample holds fewer than 100,000 distinct CDR3 sequences, 70% to 90% seen once. Notes on this clonotype: Its antigen is currently unknown. Since the CDR3 does not end with the conserved phenylalanine or tryptophan, this likely comes from a read error.

This sample's RNA came from whole unsorted tissue. The normal lung tissue was taken more than 3 cm from the tumor edge. Newly diagnosed lung cancer patients had thoracic surgery in China, August–late 2014, without prior chemotherapy. The CDR3 has 15 residues. V dropped 0 bases and J dropped 12; count of bases not matched to a gene: 8. Germline V lookup: CDR1 LGHNA, CDR2 YNFKEQ. The sequenced sample was distant non-tumor lung tissue. J is TRBJ1-6 and V is TRBV4-2, with 7 bases fitting TRBD1. This receptor was obtained from a man in his 60s with non-small cell lung cancer. CDR3 protein: CASSQDGDSYLPLHL. CDR3 DNA sequence: TGTGCCAGCAGCCAAGATGGGGACAGCTATTTACCCCTCCACCTT.